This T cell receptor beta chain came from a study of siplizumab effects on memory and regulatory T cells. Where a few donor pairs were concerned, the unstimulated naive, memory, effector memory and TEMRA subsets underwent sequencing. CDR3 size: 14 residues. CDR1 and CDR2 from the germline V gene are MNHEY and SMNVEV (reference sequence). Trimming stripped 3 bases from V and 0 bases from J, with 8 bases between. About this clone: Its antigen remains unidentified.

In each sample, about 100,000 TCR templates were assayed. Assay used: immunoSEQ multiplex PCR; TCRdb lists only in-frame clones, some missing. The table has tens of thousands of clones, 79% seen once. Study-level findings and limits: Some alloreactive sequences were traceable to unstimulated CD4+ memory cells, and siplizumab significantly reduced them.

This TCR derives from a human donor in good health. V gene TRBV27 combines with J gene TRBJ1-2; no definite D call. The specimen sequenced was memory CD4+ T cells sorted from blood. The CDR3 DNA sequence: TGTGCCAGCAGTTTGGGCAGCTCTAACTATGGCTACACCTTC. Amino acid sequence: CASSLGSSNYGYTF.